One sample yielded the 15 T cell receptor beta chains listed below, sequenced in a study of T cells after yellow fever vaccination. MiXCR was run by TCRdb on the 5' RACE reads, yielding one entry per CDR3 protein. This repertoire shows 550,000 to 750,000 distinct CDR3 sequences, approximately 13% found once; its top ten account for over 11%. Sequences were derived from PBMCs, sampled on the day of the yellow fever booster vaccination. These receptor sequences come from a young man who received the YFV17D yellow fever vaccine.

This clonotype was counted a few times. The chain recombines TRBV5-1 with TRBJ2-5, with a tentative D call TRBD2 (6 bases). Trimming removed 3 bases at V and 1 base at J, with 10 bases between. Germline CDR1 and CDR2: SGHRS and YFSETQ. The CDR3 is made up of 14 amino acids. CDR3 in DNA: TGCGCCAGCAGCTACTTTAGCGGCCAAGAGACCCAGTACTTC. It translates to CASSYFSGQETQYF.

This clonotype turned up a few times. This chain joins TRBV6-1 and TRBJ2-3, with TRBD2 matching 9 bases. Germline V lookup: CDR1 MNHNS, CDR2 SASEGT. This CDR3 is 16 amino acids long. Trimming took 7 bases from V and 4 from J; bases not matched to a gene: 12. The CDR3 here is CASKSAGGPRADTQYF. The CDR3 region has the DNA TGTGCCAGCAAGTCTGCGGGAGGGCCAAGGGCAGATACGCAGTATTTT.

A word on this clonotype: One end of the junction is discordant with germline, which a read error may explain. This rearrangement joins TRBV7-8 to TRBJ1-3; D call uncertain. CDR3 length equals 12 residues. Germline V lookup: CDR1 SGHVS, CDR2 FQNEAQ. CDR3 DNA: TGTGCCAGCAGCTTAGCCGAAACACCTCTCAATTTT. This translates into CASSLAETPLNF.

V gene TRBV30 combines with J gene TRBJ2-1; maybe TRBD2 (5 bases). There are 14 residues in the CDR3. Trimming took 2 bases from V and 0 from J, leaving 8 bases between them. Germline-derived CDR1 and CDR2 are GTSNPN and SVGIG (reference sequence). This CDR3 reads CAWSFGSSYNEQFF. The CDR3 DNA follows: TGTGCCTGGAGTTTTGGGAGCTCCTACAATGAGCAGTTCTTC.

The chain joins TRBV2 to TRBJ2-4; D is unclear. Between the trimmed V and J ends, which lost 4 bases and 0 bases, there was a span of 10 bases. Looked up from germline, CDR1 is SNHLY and CDR2 is FYNNEI. The CDR3 is 15 residues long. CDR3 amino acids: CASSGEQLAKNIQYF. The CDR3 nucleotides are TGTGCCAGCAGTGGAGAGCAGCTAGCCAAAAACATTCAGTACTTC.

This clonotype occurred a few times. V gene TRBV10-2 combines with J gene TRBJ1-5, with D maybe TRBD1 (5 bases). Trimming took off 4 bases at V and 5 bases at J, with 15 bases between the two ends. CDR3 length: 15 amino acids. Germline CDR1 WSHSY, CDR2 SAAADI. CDR3 sequence: CASSAPPGIDQPQHF. The CDR3 nucleotides read TGCGCCAGCAGTGCCCCCCCAGGGATCGATCAGCCCCAGCATTTT.

This clonotype was found a few times. The rearrangement joins TRBV5-1 to TRBJ2-2; D gene unclear. V was shortened by 1 base and J by 2 bases, with 9 bases between the two germline ends. Germline CDR1 is SGHRS and CDR2 is YFSETQ. CDR3 length: 15 residues. The CDR3, as DNA: TGCGCCAGCAGCTTGTCGCCAGCCAACACCGGGGAGCTGTTTTTT. Translated: CASSLSPANTGELFF.

This chain links TRBV11-2 with TRBJ1-2, with 8 nucleotides matching TRBD1. The CDR3 is 15 residues long. Germline CDR1 SGHAT, CDR2 FQNNGV. The V and J ends lost 4 bases and 7 bases, in that order; junction bases with no gene match: 11. The CDR3 protein is CASSYLVSGTGGYTF. The CDR3 nucleotides read TGTGCCAGCAGCTACCTTGTCTCCGGGACAGGTGGCTACACCTTC. Full variable domain (missing parts from reference TRBV11-2 and TRBJ1-2): EAGVAQSPRYKIIEKRQSVAFWCNPISGHATLYWYQQILGQGPKLLIQFQNNGVVDDSQLPKDRFSAERLKGVDSTLKIQPAKLEDSAVYLCASSYLVSGTGGYTFGSGTRLTVV.

This clonotype was found many times. The chain employs TRBV20-1 and TRBJ1-4; 9 nucleotides line up with TRBD1. The CDR3 is made up of 15 amino acids. With 3 bases clipped from V and 5 bases from J, the junction kept 7 bases outside the gene matches. Germline V gene lookup returns CDR1 DFQATT and CDR2 SNEGSKA (reference sequence). The CDR3 is CSARDRTGENEKLFF. The DNA for the CDR3 is TGCAGTGCTAGGGATCGGACAGGGGAAAATGAAAAACTGTTTTTT.

This sequence joins TRBV20-1 and TRBJ2-3, with D perhaps TRBD2 (6 bases). Looked up from germline, CDR1 is DFQATT and CDR2 is SNEGSKA (reference sequence). The V end lost 8 bases, the J end lost 5 bases, and 23 bases lay between the germline ends. The CDR3 contains 15 residues. The CDR3 nucleotides read TGCAGTCACTATGAAGGGACTGTGTTTGTAGATACGCAGTATTTT. This translates into CSHYEGTVFVDTQYF.

This clonotype has a handful of counts. The chain has TRBV6-6 and TRBJ2-7; 7 bases align to TRBD2. The germline V gene encodes CDR1 MNHNY and CDR2 SVGAGI (reference sequence). The CDR3 sequence is 14 residues long. The trim removed 9 bases at V and 3 bases at J, leaving 11 bases unmatched. CDR3 bases: TGTGCCAGTCGTGCTACGGCTAGCGGCTACGAGCAGTACTTC. Amino acid sequence: CASRATASGYEQYF.

This chain links TRBV7-2 with TRBJ2-3; no firm D call. V shed 5 bases and J shed 6 bases, with 9 bases lying between them. Germline-derived CDR1 and CDR2 are SGHTA and FQGNSA. The CDR3 totals 12 residues. In DNA form, the CDR3 reads TGTGCCAGCAGCCTCATACAGGATACGCAGTATTTT. It encodes CASSLIQDTQYF.

This clonotype was recorded many times. The V gene is TRBV18, the J gene TRBJ2-3; D perhaps matches TRBD2 (6 bases). The germline gives CDR1 KGHSH, CDR2 LQKENI. Trimming removed 3 bases from V and 0 bases from J, with 10 bases in between. The CDR3 extends over 15 amino acids. CDR3 residues: CASSPIAGSTDTQYF. The CDR3 nucleotides are TGTGCCAGCTCACCTATCGCGGGGAGCACAGATACGCAGTATTTT.

This clonotype has just a few counts. The rearrangement joins TRBV7-9 to TRBJ2-2; tentatively, D is TRBD1 (6 bases). CDR3 length: 17 amino acids. Per the germline V gene, CDR1 is SEHNR and CDR2 is FQNEAQ (reference sequence). V was trimmed by 4 bases and J by 0 bases, leaving 15 bases between them. CDR3 in DNA: TGTGCCAGCAGCTCACCCCCAGGGACAACGAACACCGGGGAGCTGTTTTTT. It is translated as CASSSPPGTTNTGELFF.

This rearrangement joins TRBV6-1 to TRBJ2-1, with D possibly TRBD2 on 7 matching bases. V was shortened by 6 bases and J by 0 bases, with 15 bases between the two germline ends. The CDR3 sequence is 16 residues long. Germline V gene lookup returns CDR1 MNHNS and CDR2 SASEGT. CDR3 amino acids: CASRGGGRTSYNEQFF. CDR3 nucleotide sequence: TGTGCCAGCAGGGGAGGGGGGCGGACCTCCTACAATGAGCAGTTCTTC.